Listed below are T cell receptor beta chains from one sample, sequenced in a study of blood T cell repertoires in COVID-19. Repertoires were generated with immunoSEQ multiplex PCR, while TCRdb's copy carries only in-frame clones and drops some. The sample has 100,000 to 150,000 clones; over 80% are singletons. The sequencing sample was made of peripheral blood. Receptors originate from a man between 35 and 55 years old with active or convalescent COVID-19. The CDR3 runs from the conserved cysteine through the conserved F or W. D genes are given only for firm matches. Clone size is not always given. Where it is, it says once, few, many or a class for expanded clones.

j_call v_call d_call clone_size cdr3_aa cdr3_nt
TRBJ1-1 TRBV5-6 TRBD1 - CASSVDRFNTEAFF TGTGCCAGCAGCGTGGACAGGTTCAACACTGAAGCTTTCTTT
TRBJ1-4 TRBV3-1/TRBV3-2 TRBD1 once CASSAGQPNEKLFF TGTGCCAGCAGCGCGGGACAGCCTAATGAAAAACTGTTTTTT
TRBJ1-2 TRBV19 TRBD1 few CATLGQNTHGYTF TGTGCCACCCTGGGACAGAATACCCATGGCTACACCTTC
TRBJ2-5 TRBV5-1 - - CASYGLGLQETQYF TGCGCCAGCTATGGTTTGGGACTTCAAGAGACCCAGTACTTC
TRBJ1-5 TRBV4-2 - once CASSQEAYQPQHF TGTGCCAGCAGCCAAGAGGCCTATCAGCCCCAGCATTTT
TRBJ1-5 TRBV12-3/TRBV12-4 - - CASTGYSNQPQHF TGTGCCAGCACCGGGTATAGCAATCAGCCCCAGCATTTT
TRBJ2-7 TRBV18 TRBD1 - CASSPRQGAYEQYF TGTGCCAGCTCACCACGACAGGGGGCTTACGAGCAGTACTTC
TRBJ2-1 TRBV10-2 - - CASSRSIKSINEQFF TGCGCCAGCAGCCGATCTATCAAAAGTATCAATGAGCAGTTCTTC
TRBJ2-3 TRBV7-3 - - CASSLTGGTDTQYF TGTGCCAGCAGCTTAACGGGGGGAACAGATACGCAGTATTTT
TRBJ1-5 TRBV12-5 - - CASGLVGEQPQHF TGTGCTAGTGGTTTGGTAGGGGAACAGCCCCAGCATTTT
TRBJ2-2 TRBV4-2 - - CASSQDTGTSNTGELFF TGTGCCAGCAGCCAAGACACCGGGACTTCGAACACCGGGGAGCTGTTTTTT
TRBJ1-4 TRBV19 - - CASTTGQPINEKLFF TGTGCCAGTACCACCGGACAGCCCATAAATGAAAAACTGTTTTTT
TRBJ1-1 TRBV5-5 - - CASSLGRANTEAFF TGTGCCAGCAGCTTGGGCAGGGCAAACACTGAAGCTTTCTTT
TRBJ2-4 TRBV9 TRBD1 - CASSVVGDRQNIQYF TGTGCCAGCAGCGTAGTTGGGGACAGACAAAACATTCAGTACTTC
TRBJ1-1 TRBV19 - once CASSQGGYTEAFF TGTGCCAGTAGTCAGGGAGGCTACACTGAAGCTTTCTTT
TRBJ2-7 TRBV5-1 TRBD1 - CASSFFGTGAEEQYF TGCGCCAGCAGCTTTTTTGGGACAGGGGCTGAAGAGCAGTACTTC
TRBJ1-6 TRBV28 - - CASSFLQGYNSPLHF TGTGCCAGCAGTTTTCTGCAGGGCTATAATTCACCCCTCCACTTT
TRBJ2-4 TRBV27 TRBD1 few CASSLSGQGYIQYF TGTGCCAGCAGTTTATCAGGACAGGGATACATTCAGTACTTC
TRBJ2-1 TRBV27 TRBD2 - CASSLGGLVSYNEQFF TGTGCCAGCAGTTTAGGGGGACTAGTCTCCTACAATGAGCAGTTCTTC
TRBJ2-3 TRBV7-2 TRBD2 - CASSLTLLAGRAQYF TGTGCCAGCAGCTTAACCTTACTAGCGGGGAGGGCGCAGTATTTT
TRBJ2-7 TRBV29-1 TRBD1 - CSVEDRGRGRTYEQYF TGCAGCGTTGAAGATCGGGGCAGGGGGCGTACCTACGAGCAGTACTTC
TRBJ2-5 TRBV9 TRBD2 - CASSVATRRGAGETQYF TGTGCCAGCAGCGTAGCTACAAGGCGGGGGGCGGGAGAGACCCAGTACTTC
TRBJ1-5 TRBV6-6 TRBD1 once CASSWGQGVGQPQHF TGTGCCAGCAGCTGGGGACAGGGGGTAGGTCAGCCCCAGCATTTT
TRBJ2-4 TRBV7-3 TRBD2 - CASSPTSGGGLAKNIQYF TGTGCCAGCAGCCCGACTAGCGGGGGGGGACTAGCCAAAAACATTCAGTACTTC
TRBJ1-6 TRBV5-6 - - CASSLLLSAGEGSPLHF TGTGCCAGCAGCTTACTTCTCTCAGCGGGGGAGGGGTCACCCCTCCACTTT
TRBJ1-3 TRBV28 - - CASSRDMSSGNTIYF TGTGCCAGCAGCCGGGACATGAGCTCTGGAAACACCATATATTTT
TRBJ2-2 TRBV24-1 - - CATSDSPSGGVGGELFF TGTGCCACCAGTGATTCCCCCTCGGGGGGCGTTGGCGGGGAGCTGTTTTTT
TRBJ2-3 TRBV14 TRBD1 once CASSLLTGTGSTDTQYF TGTGCCAGCAGCCTCCTAACCGGGACAGGGAGCACAGATACGCAGTATTTT
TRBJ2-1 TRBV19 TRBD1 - CASSTGDEQFF TGTGCCAGTAGCACAGGGGATGAGCAGTTCTTC
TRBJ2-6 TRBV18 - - CASSGTVSGANVLTF TGTGCCAGCTCAGGCACCGTGTCTGGGGCCAACGTCCTGACTTTC
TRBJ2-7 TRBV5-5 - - CASSPAGPYEQYF TGTGCCAGCAGCCCTGCAGGGCCCTACGAGCAGTACTTC
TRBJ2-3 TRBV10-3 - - CAISESLLLKTQYF TGTGCCATCAGTGAGTCCCTACTACTAAAGACGCAGTATTTT
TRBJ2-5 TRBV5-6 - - CASSPNRQETQYF TGTGCCAGCAGCCCTAACAGGCAAGAGACCCAGTACTTC
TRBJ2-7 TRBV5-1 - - CASSLIANEQYF TGCGCCAGCAGCTTGATAGCAAACGAGCAGTACTTC
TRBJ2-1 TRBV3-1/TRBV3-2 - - CASSLTGSRSYNEQFF TGTGCCAGCAGCCTCACAGGGTCCCGCTCCTACAATGAGCAGTTCTTC
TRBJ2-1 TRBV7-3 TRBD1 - CASSLGQGRNEQFF TGTGCCAGCAGCTTGGGACAGGGGAGGAATGAGCAGTTCTTC
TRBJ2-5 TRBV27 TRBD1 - CASSSGQGSAETQYF TGTGCCAGCAGCTCGGGACAGGGGAGTGCGGAGACCCAGTACTTC